This passage covers 6 T cell receptor beta chains from one sample sequenced in a study of T-cell reconstitution after alpha-beta-depleted transplantation in children. Unique molecular identifiers featured in how the TCRbeta library was prepared. TCRdb reanalysed the PCR reads using MiXCR and keeps one entry per CDR3 protein. The sample shows 140,000 to 150,000 distinct CDR3 sequences, 7.5% to 9% of them seen only once. The sequenced sample was PBMCs, mostly from graft donor cells, obtained 180 days after TCRalphabeta/CD19-depleted stem cell transplant. These TCRs come from a female patient younger than 10 who had a stem cell transplant for congenital amegakaryocytic thrombocytopenia, so the T cells may come from the graft donor.

The chain is built from TRBV6-6 and TRBJ2-7, with D perhaps matching TRBD2 (5 bases). V was trimmed by 11 bases and J by 6 bases, leaving 11 bases between them. CDR3 length: 10 amino acids. CDR1 and CDR2 from the germline V gene are MNHNY and SVGAGI (reference sequence). For the CDR3, the DNA is TGTGCCTCCGAGGGTAGCGAGCAGTACTTC. As protein: CASEGSEQYF.

In this sample, this clonotype turned up a few times. The chain employs TRBV20-1 and TRBJ2-1, with a weak D call TRBD1 (6 bases). V lost 5 bases and J lost 9, with 14 bases in between. Germline V gives CDR1 DFQATT, CDR2 SNEGSKA (reference sequence). The CDR3 sequence is 12 residues long. The CDR3 spells CSARTVSGEQFF. The DNA of the CDR3 is TGCAGTGCTCGGACAGTTTCTGGTGAGCAGTTCTTC.

This clonotype was counted many times. The rearrangement links TRBV15 to TRBJ2-1, with 7 bases matching TRBD1. The junction had 9 bases not matched to a gene; V was cut back by 7 bases and J by 9 bases. Germline-derived CDR1 and CDR2 are LNHNV and YYDKDF (reference sequence). The CDR3 has 13 amino acids. In DNA form, the CDR3 reads TGTGCCACCAACCGGGGACAGCAACTTGAGCAGTTCTTC. It yields the protein CATNRGQQLEQFF.

This clonotype was counted ten times or more. This sequence joins TRBV5-6 and TRBJ2-1; 10 bases align to TRBD2. The V gene end was trimmed by 3 bases and the J gene end by 2 bases; junction bases not matched to a gene: 2. The germline V gene encodes CDR1 SGHDT and CDR2 YYEEEE. The length of the CDR3 is 15 residues. The CDR3 loop reads CASSYSGGAYNEQFF. CDR3 bases: TGTGCCAGCAGCTACAGCGGGGGGGCCTACAATGAGCAGTTCTTC.

On this clonotype itself: This could be a read error, since a much larger clone is one nucleotide away. The rearrangement links TRBV5-1 to TRBJ2-3; D gene unclear. Germline assignment: CDR1 SGHRS and CDR2 YFSETQ. The CDR3 has 15 amino acids. V dropped 0 bases and J dropped 3 bases, with 11 bases sitting between them. CDR3 sequence reads: CASSLARAETDTQYF. The CDR3, as DNA: TGCGCCAGCAGCTTGGCTAGGGCGGAGACAGATACGCAGTATTTT.

Points on this clonotype: Since a much larger clone is just one base distant, this may be a read error. V and J are TRBV20-1 and TRBJ2-7; possibly TRBD1 for D (6 bases). Germline loops: CDR1 DFQATT, CDR2 SNEGSKA (reference sequence). The V gene lost 8 bases and the J gene lost 2 bases, with 13 bases spanning the gap. The CDR3 is made up of 12 amino acids. This chain's CDR3 is CSYYRVTYEQYF. CDR3 sequence (DNA): TGCAGTTATTACAGGGTGACCTACGAGCAGTACTTC.